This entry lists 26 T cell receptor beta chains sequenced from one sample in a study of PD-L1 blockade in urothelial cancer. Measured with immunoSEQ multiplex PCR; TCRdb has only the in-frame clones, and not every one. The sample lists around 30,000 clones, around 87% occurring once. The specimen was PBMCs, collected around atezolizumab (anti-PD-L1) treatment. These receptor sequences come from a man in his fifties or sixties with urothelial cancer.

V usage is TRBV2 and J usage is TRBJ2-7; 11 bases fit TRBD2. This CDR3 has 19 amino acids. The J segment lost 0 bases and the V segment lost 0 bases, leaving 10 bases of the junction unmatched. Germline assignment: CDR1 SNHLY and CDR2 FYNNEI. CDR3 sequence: CASSEAVSGGARSSYEQYF. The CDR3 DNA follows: TGTGCCAGCAGTGAAGCCGTTAGCGGGGGGGCCCGGAGCTCCTACGAGCAGTACTTC.

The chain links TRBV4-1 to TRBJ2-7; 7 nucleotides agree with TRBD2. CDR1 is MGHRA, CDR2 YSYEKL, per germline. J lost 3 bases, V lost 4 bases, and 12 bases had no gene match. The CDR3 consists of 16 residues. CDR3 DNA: TGCGCCAGCAGCCTCCCCTCGGGGAGGGAGTACTACGAGCAGTACTTC. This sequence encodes CASSLPSGREYYEQYF.

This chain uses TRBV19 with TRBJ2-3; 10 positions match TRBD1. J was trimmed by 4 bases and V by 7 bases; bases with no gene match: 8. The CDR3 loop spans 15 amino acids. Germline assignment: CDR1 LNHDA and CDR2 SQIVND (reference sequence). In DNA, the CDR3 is TGTGCCAGTACCTCAAGGGGACAGGGGCCAGATACGCAGTATTTT. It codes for CASTSRGQGPDTQYF.

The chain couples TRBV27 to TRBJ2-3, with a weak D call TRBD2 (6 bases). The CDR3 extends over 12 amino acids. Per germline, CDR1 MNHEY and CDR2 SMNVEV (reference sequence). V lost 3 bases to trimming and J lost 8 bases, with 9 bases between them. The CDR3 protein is CASSFRRGTQYF. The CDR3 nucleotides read TGTGCCAGCAGTTTCCGGCGGGGTACGCAGTATTTT.

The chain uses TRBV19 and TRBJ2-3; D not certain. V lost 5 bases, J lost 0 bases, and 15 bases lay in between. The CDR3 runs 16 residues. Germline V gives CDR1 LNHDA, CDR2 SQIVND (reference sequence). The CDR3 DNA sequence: TGTGCCAGTAGTTTCCGTGCATCCACTAGCACAGATACGCAGTATTTT. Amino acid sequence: CASSFRASTSTDTQYF.

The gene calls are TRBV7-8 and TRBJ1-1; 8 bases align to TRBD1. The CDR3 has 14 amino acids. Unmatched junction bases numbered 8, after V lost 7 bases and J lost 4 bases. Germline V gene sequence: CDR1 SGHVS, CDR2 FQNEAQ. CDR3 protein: CASIEHRGVTEAFF. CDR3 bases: TGTGCCAGCATCGAACACAGGGGGGTCACTGAAGCTTTCTTT.

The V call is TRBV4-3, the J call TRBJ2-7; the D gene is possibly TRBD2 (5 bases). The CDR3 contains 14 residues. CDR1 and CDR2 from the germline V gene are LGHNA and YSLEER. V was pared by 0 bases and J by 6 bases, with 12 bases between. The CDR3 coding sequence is TGCGCCAGCAGCCAAGATCGGGCTAGCTTCGAGCAGTACTTC. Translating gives CASSQDRASFEQYF.

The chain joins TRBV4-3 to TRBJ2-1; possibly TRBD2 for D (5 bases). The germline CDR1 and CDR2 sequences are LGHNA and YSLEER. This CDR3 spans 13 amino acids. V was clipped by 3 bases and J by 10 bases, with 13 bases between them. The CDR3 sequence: CASSHTSSREQFF. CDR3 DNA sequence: TGCGCCAGCAGCCATACTAGTTCTAGGGAGCAGTTCTTC.

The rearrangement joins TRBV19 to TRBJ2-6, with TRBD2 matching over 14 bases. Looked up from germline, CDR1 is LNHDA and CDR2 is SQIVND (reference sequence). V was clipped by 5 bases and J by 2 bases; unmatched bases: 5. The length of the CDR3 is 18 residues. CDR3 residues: CASSAGLAGATGANVLTF. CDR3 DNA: TGTGCCAGTAGTGCGGGACTAGCGGGGGCGACTGGGGCCAACGTCCTGACTTTC.

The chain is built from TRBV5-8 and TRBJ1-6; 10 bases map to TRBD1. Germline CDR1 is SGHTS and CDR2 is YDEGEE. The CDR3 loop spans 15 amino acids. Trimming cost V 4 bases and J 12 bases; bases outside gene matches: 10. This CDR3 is CASSTPGQGLGPLHF. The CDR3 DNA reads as TGTGCCAGCAGCACTCCGGGACAGGGGTTGGGACCCCTCCACTTT.

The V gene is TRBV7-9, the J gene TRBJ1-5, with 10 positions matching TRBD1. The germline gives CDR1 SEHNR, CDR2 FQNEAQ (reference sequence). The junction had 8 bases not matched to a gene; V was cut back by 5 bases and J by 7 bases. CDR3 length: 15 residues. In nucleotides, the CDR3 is TGTGCCAGCAGCCCCGGGACAGGGGTATACCAGCCCCAGCATTTT. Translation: CASSPGTGVYQPQHF.

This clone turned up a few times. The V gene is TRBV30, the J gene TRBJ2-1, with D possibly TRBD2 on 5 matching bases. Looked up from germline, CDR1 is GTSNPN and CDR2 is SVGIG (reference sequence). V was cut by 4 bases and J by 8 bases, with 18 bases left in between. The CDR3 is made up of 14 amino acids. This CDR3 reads CAWKRGPGWHEQFF. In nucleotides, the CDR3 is TGTGCCTGGAAAAGAGGGCCGGGTTGGCATGAGCAGTTCTTC.

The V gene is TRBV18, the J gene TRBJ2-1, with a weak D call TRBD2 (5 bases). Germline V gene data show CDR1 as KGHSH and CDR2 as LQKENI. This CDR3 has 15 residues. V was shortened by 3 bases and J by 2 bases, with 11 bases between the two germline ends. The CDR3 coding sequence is TGTGCCAGCTCACCGGACTCGACTCCCTACAATGAGCAGTTCTTC. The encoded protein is CASSPDSTPYNEQFF.

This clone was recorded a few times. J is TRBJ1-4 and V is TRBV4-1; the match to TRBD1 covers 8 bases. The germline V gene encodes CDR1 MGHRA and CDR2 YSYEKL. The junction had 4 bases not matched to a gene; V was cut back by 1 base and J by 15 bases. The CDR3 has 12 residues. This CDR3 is CASSQAGQGLFF. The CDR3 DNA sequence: TGCGCCAGCAGCCAAGCCGGACAGGGTTTGTTTTTT.

For the CDR3, the DNA is TGTGCCAGCTCACCACTCAAGGACAGCACAAAGTTCTTC. Translation: CASSPLKDSTKFF. The V gene is TRBV18, the J gene TRBJ2-1, with D maybe TRBD1 (6 bases). CDR1 and CDR2 (germline): KGHSH, LQKENI. CDR3 length equals 13 residues. The V gene lost 1 base and the J gene lost 14 bases, with 15 bases spanning the gap.

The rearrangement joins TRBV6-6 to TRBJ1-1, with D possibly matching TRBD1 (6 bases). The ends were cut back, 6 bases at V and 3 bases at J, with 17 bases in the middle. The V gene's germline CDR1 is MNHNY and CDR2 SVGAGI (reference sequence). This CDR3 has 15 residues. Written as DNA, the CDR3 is TGTGCCAGCAGACCCCTACAGGGTCAGCACACTGAAGCTTTCTTT. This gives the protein CASRPLQGQHTEAFF.

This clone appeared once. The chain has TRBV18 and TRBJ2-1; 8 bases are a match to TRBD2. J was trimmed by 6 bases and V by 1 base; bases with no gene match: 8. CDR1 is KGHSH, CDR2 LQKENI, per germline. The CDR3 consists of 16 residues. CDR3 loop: CASSPRSGGTFNEQFF. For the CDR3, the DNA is TGTGCCAGCTCACCACGGTCGGGAGGGACCTTCAATGAGCAGTTCTTC. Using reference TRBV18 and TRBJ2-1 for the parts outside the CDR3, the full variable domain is NAGVMQNPRHLVRRRGQEARLRCSPMKGHSHVYWYRQLPEEGLKFMVYLQKENIIDESGMPKERFSAEFPKEGPSILRIQQVVRGDSAAYFCASSPRSGGTFNEQFFGPGTRLTVL.

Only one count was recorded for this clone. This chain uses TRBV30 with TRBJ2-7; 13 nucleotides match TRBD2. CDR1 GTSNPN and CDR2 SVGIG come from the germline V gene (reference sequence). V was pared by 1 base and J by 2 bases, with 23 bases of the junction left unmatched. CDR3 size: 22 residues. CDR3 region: CAWSESRTGEEGTSGNPYEQYF. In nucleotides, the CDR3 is TGTGCCTGGAGTGAATCCAGGACAGGGGAAGAGGGGACTAGCGGGAACCCCTACGAGCAGTACTTC.

CDR3 protein: CSVEGAGITDTQYF. The CDR3 DNA is TGCAGCGTTGAAGGGGCGGGGATCACAGATACGCAGTATTTT. This chain joins TRBV29-1 and TRBJ2-3, with D tentatively TRBD2 (6 bases). The CDR3 contains 14 residues. Germline V gene sequence: CDR1 SQVTM, CDR2 ANQGSEA. V was shortened by 1 base and J by 2 bases, with 10 bases between the two germline ends.

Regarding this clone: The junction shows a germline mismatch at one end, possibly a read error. The DNA of the CDR3 is TGTGCTAGCAGCGCACTAGCGGGACAATACAATGAGCAGTTCTTC. Translating it yields CASSALAGQYNEQFF. This chain uses TRBV7-7 with TRBJ2-1; 10 bases line up with TRBD2. CDR3 size: 15 residues. CDR1 is SSHAT, CDR2 FNYEAQ, per germline (reference sequence). Combining the CDR3 with reference TRBV7-7 and TRBJ2-1 gives the whole variable domain GAGVSQSPRYKVTKRGQDVTLRCDPISSHATLYWYQQALGQGPEFLTYFNYEAQPDKSGLPSDRFSAERPEGSISTLTIQRTEQRDSAMYRCASSALAGQYNEQFFGPGTRLTVL.

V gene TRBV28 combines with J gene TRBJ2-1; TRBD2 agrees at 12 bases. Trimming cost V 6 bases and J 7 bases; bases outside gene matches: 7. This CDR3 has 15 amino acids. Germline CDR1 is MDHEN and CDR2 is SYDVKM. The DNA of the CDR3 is TGTGCCAGCAGGGCTAGCGGGAGGGCTGAGAATGAGCAGTTCTTC. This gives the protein CASRASGRAENEQFF.

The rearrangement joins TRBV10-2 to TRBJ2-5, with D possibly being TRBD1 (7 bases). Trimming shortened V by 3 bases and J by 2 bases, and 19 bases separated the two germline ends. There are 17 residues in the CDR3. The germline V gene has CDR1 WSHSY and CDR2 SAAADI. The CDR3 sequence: CASSDLVGRDSQETQYF. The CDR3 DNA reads TGCGCCAGCAGTGACCTAGTAGGGCGGGACAGTCAAGAGACCCAGTACTTC.

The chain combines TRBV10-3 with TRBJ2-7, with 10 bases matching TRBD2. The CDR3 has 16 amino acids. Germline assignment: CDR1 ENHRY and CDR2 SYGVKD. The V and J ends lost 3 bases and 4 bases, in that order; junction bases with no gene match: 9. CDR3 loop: CAISDLAGEMSYEQYF. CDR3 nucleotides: TGTGCCATCAGTGATCTAGCGGGAGAAATGAGTTACGAGCAGTACTTC.

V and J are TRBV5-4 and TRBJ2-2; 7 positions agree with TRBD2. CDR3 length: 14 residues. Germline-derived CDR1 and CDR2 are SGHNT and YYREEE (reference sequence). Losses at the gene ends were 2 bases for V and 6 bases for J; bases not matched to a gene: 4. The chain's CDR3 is CASSFTSVPGELFF. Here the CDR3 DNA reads TGTGCCAGCAGCTTTACTAGCGTCCCCGGGGAGCTGTTTTTT.

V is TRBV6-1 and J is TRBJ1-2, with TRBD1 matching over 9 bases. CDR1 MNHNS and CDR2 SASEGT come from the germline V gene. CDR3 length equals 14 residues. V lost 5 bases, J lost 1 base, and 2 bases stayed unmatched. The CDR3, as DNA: TGTGCCAGCAGTACGGGACAGGGTAACTATGGCTACACCTTC. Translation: CASSTGQGNYGYTF.

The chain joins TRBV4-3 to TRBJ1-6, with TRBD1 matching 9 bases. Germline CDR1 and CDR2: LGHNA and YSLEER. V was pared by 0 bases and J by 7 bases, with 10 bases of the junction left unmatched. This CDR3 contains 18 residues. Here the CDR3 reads CASSQDPGTGRGNSPLHF. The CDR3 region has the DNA TGCGCCAGCAGCCAAGATCCCGGGACAGGGCGAGGGAATTCACCCCTCCACTTT.